The T cell receptor (beta chain) under discussion was sequenced for a study of regulatory T cells in long-lasting Graves disease. Library construction for TCR beta used iRepertoire HTBI primers and Arm-PCR of CDR3 regions. Each CDR3 protein gets one entry after TCRdb re-called the multiplex PCR reads with MiXCR. The data hold approximately 360,000 distinct CDR3 sequences, with approximately 12% observed a single time. Described time point: newly diagnosed GD, antithyroid drugs for less than 3 months. RNA extracted from PBMCs served as the sequencing template. An endocrinology department in Xi'an, China, supplied the patients. This clonotype was counted ten times or more. The germline V gene encodes CDR1 SGHNT and CDR2 YENEEA. The CDR3 runs to 14 residues. Trimming left V 6 bases short and J 0 bases short, with 11 bases between. The sample also formed part of further work on T cells in Graves' hyperthyroidism and ophthalmopathy.

This receptor was obtained from a woman in her late teens or twenties with Graves disease. Sequenced material: peripheral blood mononuclear cells (PBMCs), taken at new diagnosis, from a patient treated with antithyroid drugs. This chain links TRBV11-3 with TRBJ1-1; unclear D gene. The CDR3, as DNA: TGTGCCAGCAGTCCGAACCAGATGAACACTGAAGCTTTCTTT. It specifies CASSPNQMNTEAFF.